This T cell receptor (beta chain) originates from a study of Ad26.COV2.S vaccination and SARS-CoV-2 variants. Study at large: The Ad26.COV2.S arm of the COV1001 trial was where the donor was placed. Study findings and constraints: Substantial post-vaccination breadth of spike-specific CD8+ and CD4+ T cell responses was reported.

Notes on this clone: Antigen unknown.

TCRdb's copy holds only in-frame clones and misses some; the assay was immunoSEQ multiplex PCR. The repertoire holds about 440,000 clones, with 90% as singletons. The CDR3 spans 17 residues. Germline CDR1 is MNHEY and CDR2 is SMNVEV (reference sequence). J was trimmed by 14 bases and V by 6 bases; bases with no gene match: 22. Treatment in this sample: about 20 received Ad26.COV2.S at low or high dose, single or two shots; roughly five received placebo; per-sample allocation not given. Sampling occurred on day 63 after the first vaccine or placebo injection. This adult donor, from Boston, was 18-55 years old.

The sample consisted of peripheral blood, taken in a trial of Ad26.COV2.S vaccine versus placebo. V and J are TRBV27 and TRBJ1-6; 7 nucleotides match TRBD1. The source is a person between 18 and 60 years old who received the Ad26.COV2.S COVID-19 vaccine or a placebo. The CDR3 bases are TGTGCCAGCAGCCCCATGGGCGCCGGACAGGCGGTATTATCCCTCCACTTT. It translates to CASSPMGAGQAVLSLHF.